Below, 9 T cell receptor beta chains from the same sample are listed, as sequenced in a study of metastatic and nonmetastatic thyroid tumors. TCRdb re-clonotyped the PCR reads via MiXCR. The table records 55,000 or so clones, approximately 15% of them present only once. Ahead of thyroid surgery, no patient had received treatment of any kind. The sample comprised blood. The receptors stem from a female donor with papillary thyroid cancer or a benign thyroid nodule (not recorded which). Some clones in this sample may be carry-over from other donors' samples.

This clone was seen at least ten times. Given a much more abundant clone one base away, this may be a read error. Other DNA sequences in this specimen translate into the identical CDR3. The chain employs TRBV12-3 or TRBV12-4 and TRBJ2-1, with TRBD1 matching over 7 bases. V was pared by 6 bases and J by 9 bases, with 5 bases of the junction left unmatched. This CDR3 has 12 amino acids. CDR3 protein: CASSLDRPEQFF. The CDR3 DNA reads as TGTGCCAGCAGCTTGGACAGGCCTGAGCAGTTCTTC.

This clone occurred many times. The CDR3 nucleotides are TGTGCCAGCAGCCCTGGAGCGGGAGTTTTGGTGGATGAGCAGTTCTTC. This gives the protein CASSPGAGVLVDEQFF. This chain joins TRBV5-5 and TRBJ2-1, with 8 positions matching TRBD2. After removal of 4 bases from V and 8 bases from J, the junction contained 14 bases not matched to a gene. This CDR3 spans 16 amino acids. Germline V gene lookup returns CDR1 SGHKS and CDR2 YYEKEE (reference sequence).

Regarding this clone: A much larger clone differs by one base, so this may be a read error. The V call is TRBV3-1, the J call TRBJ1-5, with D hard to call. The CDR3 runs to 16 residues. V gave up 1 base and J gave up 0 bases, with 10 bases separating them. Germline CDR1 is LGHDT and CDR2 is YNNKEL (reference sequence). CDR3 nucleotides: TGTGCCAGCAGCCAAGGAGGAGGCGGTAGCAATCAGCCCCAGCATTTT. Protein product: CASSQGGGGSNQPQHF.

This clone was seen more than once but under ten times. One base away lies a much larger clone, so this may be a sequencing read error. The chain has TRBV19 and TRBJ2-3, with TRBD1 matching over 7 bases. Germline V gives CDR1 LNHDA, CDR2 SQIVND (reference sequence). This CDR3 has 15 amino acids. V shed 6 bases and J 4 bases; nucleotides not matched to a gene: 10. CDR3 in DNA: TGTGCCAGTAGCCCTTACAGACAGGGCGCAGATACGCAGTATTTT. This codes for CASSPYRQGADTQYF.

This chain uses TRBV5-4 with TRBJ2-3, with 11 bases aligning to TRBD2. Germline V gives CDR1 SGHNT, CDR2 YYREEE (reference sequence). This CDR3 comprises 18 residues. V lost 3 bases to trimming and J lost 0 bases; unmatched junction nucleotides: 9. The CDR3 DNA is TGTGCCAGCAGCTCCGGGACTAGCGGTTTGGCTAGCACAGATACGCAGTATTTT. This encodes CASSSGTSGLASTDTQYF.

The genes are TRBV3-1 and TRBJ2-7, with 9 bases identical to TRBD2. Germline V lookup: CDR1 LGHDT, CDR2 YNNKEL (reference sequence). The V and J ends lost 4 bases and 4 bases, in that order; junction bases with no gene match: 8. The CDR3 has 15 residues. As DNA, the CDR3 is TGTGCCAGCAGCCTATTAGCGGGAGTGCGGTACGAGCAGTACTTC. Translating it yields CASSLLAGVRYEQYF.

In the case of this clone: A much larger clone differs from this one at a single base, so this may be a read error. In nucleotides, the CDR3 is TGTTCCAGCAGCTTGGGACAAGATTCTAAGACCCAGTACTTC. It is translated as CSSSLGQDSKTQYF. This chain uses TRBV5-4 with TRBJ2-5; D may be TRBD1 (6 bases). This CDR3 spans 14 amino acids. The V gene's germline CDR1 is SGHNT and CDR2 YYREEE (reference sequence).

Ten or more counts support this clone. The genes are TRBV28 and TRBJ1-2; D remains ambiguous. Per germline, CDR1 MDHEN and CDR2 SYDVKM. The ends were cut back, 7 bases at V and 1 base at J, with 28 bases in the middle. CDR3 length: 19 residues. CDR3 in amino acids: CASTPTSGPSRHLNYGYTF. The DNA of the CDR3 is TGTGCCAGCACCCCCACCTCCGGGCCTAGCCGACACCTTAACTATGGCTACACCTTC.

This clone has a count of ten or more. Written as DNA, the CDR3 is TGTGCCTGGAGGAGGCGGGGGACAGGGCCTTTTAATGAAAAACTGTTTTTT. It specifies CAWRRRGTGPFNEKLFF. The chain carries TRBV30 and TRBJ1-4, with 9 nucleotides matching TRBD1. CDR1 GTSNPN and CDR2 SVGIG come from the germline V gene (reference sequence). The CDR3 extends over 17 amino acids. The V gene end was trimmed by 3 bases and the J gene end by 4 bases; junction bases not matched to a gene: 12.